The 20 T cell receptor beta chains presented below share a single source sample, sequenced in a study of cytomegalovirus exposure and HLA in healthy donors. Primers for the PCR totalled 60 Vbeta and 13 Jbeta. Sequencing used immunoSEQ multiplex PCR; TCRdb keeps in-frame clones, though not all of them. The profile shows about 190,000 clones, 80% to 90% of them singletons. Sequencing was performed on PBMCs. These receptors came from a middle-aged man in good health and CMV-seropositive.

The rearrangement links TRBV6-6 to TRBJ1-2; tentative D call: TRBD1 (6 bases). Trimming pared 4 bases from V and 7 bases from J, leaving 16 bases between. From germline, CDR1 is MNHNY and CDR2 SVGAGI (reference sequence). The CDR3 extends over 14 amino acids. CDR3 amino acids: CASSSLQGSSGYTF. CDR3 DNA: TGTGCCAGCAGTTCATTGCAGGGGTCTAGTGGCTACACCTTC.

This chain connects TRBV28 to TRBJ1-1; a weak D match, TRBD1 (5 bases). Trimming took 6 bases from V and 7 from J, leaving 18 bases between them. CDR3 length equals 14 residues. CDR1 MDHEN and CDR2 SYDVKM come from the germline V gene. CDR3 nucleotide sequence: TGTGCCAGCAGCCGCTCCGGGACTGCCCGTGAAGCTTTCTTT. Protein product: CASSRSGTAREAFF.

V usage is TRBV5-1 and J usage is TRBJ1-1; D gene ambiguous. Per the germline V gene, CDR1 is SGHRS and CDR2 is YFSETQ. The V end was cut by 3 bases, the J end by 4 bases, with 16 bases between. CDR3 size: 15 residues. Here the CDR3 DNA reads TGCGCCAGCAGCTCGAGCGAGGTGGTCACCACTGAAGCTTTCTTT. Translated: CASSSSEVVTTEAFF. Together with reference TRBV5-1 and TRBJ1-1, the CDR3 gives the full variable domain: KAGVTQTPRYLIKTRGQQVTLSCSPISGHRSVSWYQQTPGQGLQFLFEYFSETQRNKGNFPGRFSGRQFSNSRSEMNVSTLELGDSALYLCASSSSEVVTTEAFFGQGTRLTVV.

This clone was seen once. This chain joins TRBV5-4 and TRBJ1-1, with a possible D match to TRBD1 (6 bases). V was pared by 2 bases and J by 8 bases, with 13 bases between. The CDR3 loop spans 13 amino acids. Germline values: CDR1 SGHNT, CDR2 YYREEE (reference sequence). Here the CDR3 reads CASSFLPGQEAFF. The CDR3 DNA reads as TGTGCCAGCAGCTTCTTACCGGGACAAGAAGCTTTCTTT. Drawing the rest from reference TRBV5-4 and TRBJ1-1, the complete variable domain is ETGVTQSPTHLIKTRGQQVTLRCSSQSGHNTVSWYQQALGQGPQFIFQYYREEENGRGNFPPRFSGLQFPNYSSELNVNALELDDSALYLCASSFLPGQEAFFGQGTRLTVV.

This chain links TRBV21-1 with TRBJ1-4. TRBV21-1 is described as a pseudogene. The CDR3 covers 18 residues. The CDR3 nucleotides are TGTGCCAGCAGCAAAAGGTACGGATCAGGAGGGATTAATGAAAAACTGTTTTTT. Translating gives CASSKRYGSGGINEKLFF.

The chain combines TRBV27 with TRBJ1-1; weak D call: TRBD1 (6 bases). CDR3 size: 13 residues. The germline gives CDR1 MNHEY, CDR2 SMNVEV (reference sequence). Trimming shortened V by 5 bases and J by 3 bases, and 10 bases separated the two germline ends. The CDR3 DNA sequence: TGTGCCAGCAGTAACGGACAGTACACTGAAGCTTTCTTT. It yields the protein CASSNGQYTEAFF.

This clone was seen more than once but under ten times. The genes are TRBV29-1 and TRBJ1-1; possibly TRBD1 for D (5 bases). CDR1 and CDR2 (germline): SQVTM, ANQGSEA. Trimming took off 4 bases at V and 5 bases at J, with 14 bases between the two ends. The CDR3 is made up of 13 amino acids. As DNA, the CDR3 is TGCAGCGTTGTTCGTCCAGGGCGGACTGAAGCTTTCTTT. Protein sequence: CSVVRPGRTEAFF.

The chain has TRBV29-1 and TRBJ2-7; the match to TRBD2 covers 7 bases. The V segment lost 5 bases and the J segment 5 bases; nucleotides outside the gene matches: 6. From germline, CDR1 is SQVTM and CDR2 ANQGSEA. The CDR3 has 12 amino acids. Here the CDR3 reads CSVQRDVDEQYF. Written as DNA, the CDR3 is TGCAGCGTTCAGCGGGATGTCGACGAGCAGTACTTC.

The chain is built from TRBV19 and TRBJ1-5; perhaps TRBD1 as D (6 bases). CDR3 length: 16 residues. The germline V gene has CDR1 LNHDA and CDR2 SQIVND (reference sequence). The V end was cut by 5 bases, the J end by 6 bases, with 20 bases between. This chain's CDR3 is CASSGRFTGTRQPQHF. Written as DNA, the CDR3 is TGTGCCAGTAGTGGACGATTCACAGGGACCCGTCAGCCCCAGCATTTT.

This CDR3 reads CSVEVNRDYGYTF. CDR3 nucleotides: TGCAGCGTTGAAGTAAACAGGGACTATGGCTACACCTTC. The chain joins TRBV29-1 to TRBJ1-2; weak D call: TRBD1 (6 bases). The V and J ends lost 1 base and 3 bases respectively, with 9 bases between them. Germline V gives CDR1 SQVTM, CDR2 ANQGSEA. The CDR3 contains 13 residues. Variable domain in full (rest from reference TRBV29-1 and TRBJ1-2): SAVISQKPSRDICQRGTSLTIQCQVDSQVTMMFWYRQQPGQSLTLIATANQGSEATYESGFVIDKFPISRPNLTFSTLTVSNMSPEDSSIYLCSVEVNRDYGYTFGSGTRLTVV.

The V gene is TRBV7-6, the J gene TRBJ1-1; TRBD1 matches at 7 bases. The germline V gene has CDR1 SGHVS and CDR2 FNYEAQ. The junction had 4 bases not matched to a gene; V was cut back by 2 bases and J by 1 base. The CDR3 covers 15 residues. In DNA form, the CDR3 reads TGTGCCAGCAGCTTAAGGACAGGCGGGAACACTGAAGCTTTCTTT. Amino acid sequence: CASSLRTGGNTEAFF.

This chain joins TRBV5-1 and TRBJ2-1; 10 nucleotides match TRBD2. This CDR3 contains 14 residues. In germline, CDR1 is SGHRS, CDR2 YFSETQ. The junction had 12 bases not matched to a gene; V was cut back by 9 bases and J by 9 bases. CDR3 sequence reads: CATRGVAGGGEQFF. The CDR3 DNA is TGCGCCACCCGAGGGGTAGCGGGAGGAGGTGAGCAGTTCTTC.

The J gene is TRBJ2-5, the V gene TRBV9; TRBD1 is a possible D gene (6 bases). V was pared by 3 bases and J by 5 bases, with 17 bases between. Germline V gives CDR1 SGDLS, CDR2 YYNGEE. The CDR3 sequence is 15 residues long. Here the CDR3 DNA reads TGTGCCAGCAGCGGGAGAGATACAGGGACGGAGACCCAGTACTTC. Protein: CASSGRDTGTETQYF. Full variable domain (outside the CDR3, taken from reference TRBV9 and TRBJ2-5): DSGVTQTPKHLITATGQRVTLRCSPRSGDLSVYWYQQSLDQGLQFLIQYYNGEERAKGNILERFSAQQFPDLHSELNLSSLELGDSALYFCASSGRDTGTETQYFGPGTRLLVL.

This clone has only a few counts. The gene calls are TRBV5-5 and TRBJ2-6, with 13 bases identical to TRBD2. Germline loops: CDR1 SGHKS, CDR2 YYEKEE (reference sequence). CDR3 length equals 17 residues. The J segment lost 2 bases and the V segment lost 4 bases, leaving 3 bases of the junction unmatched. The CDR3 DNA sequence: TGTGCCAGCAGCGTGACTAGCGGGAGGCCTGGGGCCAACGTCCTGACTTTC. Translated, it gives CASSVTSGRPGANVLTF.

The rearrangement uses TRBV25-1 and TRBJ2-7, with TRBD2 identical over 15 bases. Germline CDR1 MGHDK, CDR2 SYGVNS. The length of the CDR3 is 16 residues. After removal of 2 bases from V and 6 bases from J, the junction contained 5 bases not matched to a gene. The CDR3 bases are TGTGCCAGCAGTGAAAGGACTAGCGGGAGGGCCCGCGAGCAGTACTTC. It encodes CASSERTSGRAREQYF.

The gene calls are TRBV2 and TRBJ2-5; 8 bases fit TRBD1. The DNA end is more similar to TRBJ2-7, so the J call may be wrong. The germline V gene encodes CDR1 SNHLY and CDR2 FYNNEI. The CDR3 loop spans 13 amino acids. CDR3 DNA: TGTGCCAGCAACAGGGGGACGGTCTACGAGCAGTACTTC. Its protein product is CASNRGTVYEQYF.

V is TRBV11-2 and J is TRBJ2-1, with 7 bases that match TRBD2. J gave up 0 bases and V 0 bases, and 8 bases lay outside the gene matches. Germline V gene lookup returns CDR1 SGHAT and CDR2 FQNNGV. The CDR3 spans 18 residues. The chain's CDR3 is CASSLDLREYGSYNEQFF. The CDR3 DNA follows: TGTGCCAGCAGCTTAGATTTGCGGGAGTACGGCTCCTACAATGAGCAGTTCTTC.

This chain links TRBV18 with TRBJ1-4; the D is unclear. The CDR3 is made up of 14 amino acids. Looked up from germline, CDR1 is KGHSH and CDR2 is LQKENI. The germline V and J ends were trimmed by 2 bases and 8 bases, with 12 bases remaining between them. The CDR3 spells CASSPGELREKLFF. The CDR3 DNA reads TGTGCCAGCTCACCAGGGGAGCTGAGAGAAAAACTGTTTTTT.

This chain connects TRBV28 to TRBJ2-1; 7 bases align to TRBD1. The V gene's germline CDR1 is MDHEN and CDR2 SYDVKM. CDR3 size: 17 residues. The V segment lost 5 bases and the J segment 4 bases; nucleotides outside the gene matches: 14. The CDR3 loop is CASSPTRTGALYNEQFF. In DNA form, the CDR3 reads TGTGCCAGCAGTCCGACAAGGACAGGAGCACTATACAATGAGCAGTTCTTC.

The chain joins TRBV19 to TRBJ2-7; 10 bases match TRBD2. With 3 bases clipped from V and 2 bases from J, the junction kept 1 base outside the gene matches. Germline CDR1 LNHDA, CDR2 SQIVND (reference sequence). The CDR3 has 14 residues. The CDR3: CASSMGLATYEQYF. Here the CDR3 DNA reads TGTGCCAGTAGTATGGGACTAGCGACCTACGAGCAGTACTTC.